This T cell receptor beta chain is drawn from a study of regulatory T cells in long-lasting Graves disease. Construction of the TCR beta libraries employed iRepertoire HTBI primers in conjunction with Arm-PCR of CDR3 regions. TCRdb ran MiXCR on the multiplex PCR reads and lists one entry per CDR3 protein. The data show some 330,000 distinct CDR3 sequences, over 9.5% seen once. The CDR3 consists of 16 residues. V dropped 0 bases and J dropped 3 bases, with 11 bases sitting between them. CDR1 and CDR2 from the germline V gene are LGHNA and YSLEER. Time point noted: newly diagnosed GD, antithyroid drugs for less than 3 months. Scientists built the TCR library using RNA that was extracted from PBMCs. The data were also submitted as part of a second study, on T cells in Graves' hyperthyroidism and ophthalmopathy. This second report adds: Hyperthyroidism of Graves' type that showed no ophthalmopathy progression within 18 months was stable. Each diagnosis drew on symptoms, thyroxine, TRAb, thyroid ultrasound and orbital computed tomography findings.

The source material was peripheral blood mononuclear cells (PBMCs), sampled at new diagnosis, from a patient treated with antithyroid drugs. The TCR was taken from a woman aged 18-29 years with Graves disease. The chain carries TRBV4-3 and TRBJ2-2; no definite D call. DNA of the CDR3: TGCGCCAGCAGCCAAGATTTAGTCCAGGACACCGGGGAGCTGTTTTTT. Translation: CASSQDLVQDTGELFF.